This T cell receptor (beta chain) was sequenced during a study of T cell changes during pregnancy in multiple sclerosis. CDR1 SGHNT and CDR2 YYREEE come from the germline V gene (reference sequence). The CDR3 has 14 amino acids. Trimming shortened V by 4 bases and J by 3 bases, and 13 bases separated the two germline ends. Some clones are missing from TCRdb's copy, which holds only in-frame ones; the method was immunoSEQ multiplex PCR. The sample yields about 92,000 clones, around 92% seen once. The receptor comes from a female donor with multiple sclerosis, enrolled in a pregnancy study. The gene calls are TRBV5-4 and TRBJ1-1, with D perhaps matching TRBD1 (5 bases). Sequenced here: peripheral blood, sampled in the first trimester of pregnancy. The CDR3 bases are TGTGCCAGCAGCCCAGGGTTGACTTACACTGAAGCTTTCTTT. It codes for CASSPGLTYTEAFF.